A selection of T cell receptor beta chains follows, all from one sample in a study of siplizumab effects on memory and regulatory T cells. Some clones are missing from TCRdb's copy, which holds only in-frame ones; the method was immunoSEQ multiplex PCR. The data show fewer than 65,000 clones, over 90% seen once. Material for sequencing was CD8+ T cells sorted from blood. The receptors shown here come from a human donor in good health. CDR3s include the opening cysteine and the closing phenylalanine or tryptophan. A D gene is named only where the DNA matches it firmly. Rows give clone size only sometimes, using once, few, many, or a class for an expanded clone.

abundance: -
d_gene: TRBD1
v_gene: TRBV27
j_gene: TRBJ2-5
CDR3nt: TGTGCCAGCAGTTTGCAGGGGGCGCGGGAGACCCAGTACTTC
CDR3aa: CASSLQGARETQYF

abundance: -
d_gene: TRBD2
v_gene: TRBV4-1
j_gene: TRBJ2-1
CDR3nt: TGCGCCAGCAGCCTCACACCGGGACTAGCGGGGTACAATGAGCAGTTCTTC
CDR3aa: CASSLTPGLAGYNEQFF

abundance: -
d_gene: TRBD2
v_gene: TRBV10-3
j_gene: TRBJ2-3
CDR3nt: TGTGCCATCAGTGAGTCGATAGGGACTAGCGGGAGCACAGATACGCAGTATTTT
CDR3aa: CAISESIGTSGSTDTQYF

abundance: -
d_gene: -
v_gene: TRBV7-8
j_gene: TRBJ2-3
CDR3nt: TGTGCCAGCAGCCTGCTTCGCACAGATACGCAGTATTTT
CDR3aa: CASSLLRTDTQYF

abundance: once
d_gene: TRBD1
v_gene: TRBV7-2
j_gene: TRBJ1-2
CDR3nt: TGTGCCAGCAGCTTATCACAGGGGGACTATGGCTACACCTTC
CDR3aa: CASSLSQGDYGYTF

abundance: -
d_gene: -
v_gene: TRBV11-2
j_gene: TRBJ2-3
CDR3nt: TGTGCCAGCAGCTCCCGCCGAGCAGGCACAGATACGCAGTATTTT
CDR3aa: CASSSRRAGTDTQYF

abundance: -
d_gene: TRBD1
v_gene: TRBV27
j_gene: TRBJ2-7
CDR3nt: TGTGCCAGCAGTATATCGACAGGGGGCTACGAGCAGTACTTC
CDR3aa: CASSISTGGYEQYF

abundance: -
d_gene: -
v_gene: TRBV9
j_gene: TRBJ2-2
CDR3nt: TGTGCCAGCAGCGTAGGTACCGGGGAGCTGTTTTTT
CDR3aa: CASSVGTGELFF

abundance: -
d_gene: TRBD2
v_gene: TRBV27
j_gene: TRBJ2-1
CDR3nt: TGTGCCAGCAGTTTAATTCTAGCGGAAACCAATGAGCAGTTCTTC
CDR3aa: CASSLILAETNEQFF

abundance: -
d_gene: -
v_gene: TRBV28
j_gene: TRBJ1-1
CDR3nt: TGTGCCAGCAGGGTTAGCAGCTACACTGAAGCTTTCTTT
CDR3aa: CASRVSSYTEAFF